These T cell receptor beta chains were read from a single sample in a study of CD4 T cells in relation to SARS-CoV-2 and coronaviruses. Sequenced by immunoSEQ multiplex PCR; TCRdb stores in-frame clones only, minus some. The sample has tens of thousands of clones, more than 75% seen once; the top ten hold 16%. Their specific antigens are unknown. Sequencing input: CD4+ T cells from PBMCs, cultured in vitro. The receptors originated from a human donor in good health. Both conserved end residues are part of each CDR3. The order of the fields is J gene, V gene, clone size, D gene, CDR3 DNA, CDR3 protein. The D gene is left open where the match is weak. Not every row has a clone size; where given, it reads once, few, many or a size class.

>TRBJ2-5|TRBV5-1|once|NA
TGCGCCAGCAGCTTGGGTTCGGACCTCAGGTCGGAGACCCAGTACTTC
CASSLGSDLRSETQYF
>TRBJ1-1|TRBV5-1|NA|NA
TGCGCCAGCAGCTTGCGAGAAGGTACTGGGACTGAAGCTTTCTTT
CASSLREGTGTEAFF
>TRBJ1-2|TRBV7-8|NA|NA
TGTGCCAGCAGCTTAGAAGCAGGGATCGGCTACACCTTC
CASSLEAGIGYTF
>TRBJ2-5|TRBV29-1|NA|TRBD1
TGCAGCGTTACAGGGGTGCAGACCCAGTACTTC
CSVTGVQTQYF
>TRBJ1-4|TRBV5-3|NA|NA
TGTGCCAGAAGCTTGCCGAGACCTCCCAATGAAAAACTGTTTTTT
CARSLPRPPNEKLFF
>TRBJ2-7|TRBV3-1/TRBV3-2|NA|NA
TGTGCCAGCAGCCAAGATTTACAGCGGGTCTACGAGCAGTACTTC
CASSQDLQRVYEQYF
>TRBJ2-5|TRBV14|NA|TRBD2
TGTGCCAGCAGCCAAGTAGCCTCGTGGCTAGCGGGGAAGGGGCGAGAGACCCAGTACTTC
CASSQVASWLAGKGRETQYF
>TRBJ2-7|TRBV5-4|NA|NA
TGTGCCAGCAGCTTCGGGTTAGCCTCCTACGAGCAGTACTTC
CASSFGLASYEQYF
>TRBJ1-6|TRBV7-2|few|NA
TGTGCCAGCAGCTTAGCCCACCGGAATTCACCCCTCCACTTT
CASSLAHRNSPLHF
>TRBJ1-2|TRBV5-1|NA|TRBD1
TGCGCCAGTGCGACAGGGGGGTATGGCTACACCTTC
CASATGGYGYTF
>TRBJ2-7|TRBV27|NA|NA
TGTGCCAGCAGTGTGAGGAGGGGGAGCCCGCACGAGCAGTACTTC
CASSVRRGSPHEQYF
>TRBJ2-3|TRBV5-6|NA|TRBD2
TGTGCCAGCAGCCCCGTAGCGGGGGGGGCAGATACGCAGTATTTT
CASSPVAGGADTQYF
>TRBJ1-1|TRBV5-1|few|NA
TGCGCCAGCAGCGACGGAAGTGAAGCTTTCTTT
CASSDGSEAFF
>TRBJ2-3|TRBV12-3/TRBV12-4|NA|NA
TGTGCCAGCAGTTTCGGGGAAGATACGCAGTATTTT
CASSFGEDTQYF
>TRBJ2-6|TRBV2|NA|TRBD2
TGTGCCAGCAGTGTAGTAGCGGGGGGGCCTGGGGCCAACGTCCTGACTTTC
CASSVVAGGPGANVLTF
>TRBJ2-3|TRBV6-1|NA|TRBD1
TGTGCCAGCAGTGAACGGGACAGGGGATTGGGTGATACGCAGTATTTT
CASSERDRGLGDTQYF
>TRBJ1-2|TRBV11-2|NA|NA
TGTGCCAGCAGTAGTGTGCAGCGCTATGGCTACACCTTC
CASSSVQRYGYTF
>TRBJ1-5|TRBV7-6|NA|NA
TGTGCCAGCAGCCTCTCCGGTGGGAACAATCAGCCCCAGCATTTT
CASSLSGGNNQPQHF
>TRBJ1-1|TRBV21-1|NA|NA
TGTGCCAGCAGCCCTTCAGGGGACACTGAAGCTTTCTTT
CASSPSGDTEAFF
>TRBJ2-7|TRBV5-4|NA|NA
TGTGCCAGCAGCTTGTGGGGAGCCCGTAAGCAGTACTTC
CASSLWGARKQYF
>TRBJ1-1|TRBV9|NA|TRBD1
TGTGCCAGCAGCGGAGCCGGGACAGGGCGGACTGAAGCTTTCTTT
CASSGAGTGRTEAFF